A selection of T cell receptor beta chains follows, all from one sample in a study of T cells in Graves' hyperthyroidism and ophthalmopathy. TCRdb fed the multiplex PCR reads into MiXCR, producing one record per CDR3 protein. The sample consists of 600,000 to 700,000 distinct CDR3 sequences, about 15% of them appearing once. Sequencing was done on a sample of blood. The receptors here all came from a woman in her thirties or forties with Graves' ophthalmopathy. CDR3s include the opening cysteine and the closing phenylalanine or tryptophan. A D gene is named only where the DNA matches it firmly. Only part of the rows carry a size: once, few, many, or a class if the clone is expanded.

J gene: TRBJ2-7; V gene: TRBV6-5; clone size: many; D gene: NA; CDR3 DNA: TGTGCCGGCAGGGACTCCACCCGCTACGAGCAGTACTTC; CDR3 protein: CAGRDSTRYEQYF
J gene: TRBJ2-5; V gene: TRBV7-9; clone size: many; D gene: TRBD1; CDR3 DNA: TGTGCCACCATGACAGGGAACCTCCAAGAGACCCAGTACTTC; CDR3 protein: CATMTGNLQETQYF
J gene: TRBJ2-5; V gene: TRBV7-2; clone size: few; D gene: TRBD2; CDR3 DNA: TGTGCCAGCAGCTTTCTTAGCGGCCGGGGGGACCAGTACTTC; CDR3 protein: CASSFLSGRGDQYF
J gene: TRBJ1-2; V gene: TRBV12-3/TRBV12-4; clone size: few; D gene: NA; CDR3 DNA: TGTGCCAGCAGTCCGTGGGGGGGGAATGGCTACACCTTC; CDR3 protein: CASSPWGGNGYTF
J gene: TRBJ2-5; V gene: TRBV7-3; clone size: many; D gene: NA; CDR3 DNA: TGTGCCAGCAGCTCGTTCCGGGAGGAGACCCAGTACTTC; CDR3 protein: CASSSFREETQYF
J gene: TRBJ1-2; V gene: TRBV24-1; clone size: many; D gene: NA; CDR3 DNA: TGTGCCACCCAGGGGTCTTACCCACCCACCTACACCTTC; CDR3 protein: CATQGSYPPTYTF
J gene: TRBJ2-2; V gene: TRBV11-1; clone size: few; D gene: NA; CDR3 DNA: TGTGCCAGCAGCTTAGTCGTGGGGGAGCTGTTTTTT; CDR3 protein: CASSLVVGELFF
J gene: TRBJ2-2; V gene: TRBV19; clone size: NA; D gene: NA; CDR3 DNA: TGTGCCAGCTACAAGAACACCGGGGAGCTGTTCTTT; CDR3 protein: CASYKNTGELFF
J gene: TRBJ1-2; V gene: TRBV12-3/TRBV12-4; clone size: many; D gene: TRBD1; CDR3 DNA: TGTGCCAGCAGCTCGGACAGGGCCAAGAACTATGGCTACACCTTC; CDR3 protein: CASSSDRAKNYGYTF
J gene: TRBJ2-7; V gene: TRBV12-3/TRBV12-4; clone size: NA; D gene: NA; CDR3 DNA: TGTGCCAGCACCCGGGGTACAGGAGCCTACGAGCAGTACTTC; CDR3 protein: CASTRGTGAYEQYF
J gene: TRBJ2-7; V gene: TRBV20-1; clone size: many; D gene: TRBD2; CDR3 DNA: TGCAGTGCTCTTCCTAGCGGGAGTTACGAGCAGTACTTC; CDR3 protein: CSALPSGSYEQYF
J gene: TRBJ1-2; V gene: TRBV29-1; clone size: many; D gene: TRBD1; CDR3 DNA: TGCAGCGTTGAAGCCGGGACAGGGGGCCTCCTCTATGGCTACACCTTC; CDR3 protein: CSVEAGTGGLLYGYTF
J gene: TRBJ2-7; V gene: TRBV30; clone size: many; D gene: TRBD2; CDR3 DNA: TGTGCCTGGAGTGTAGGGAGCGGGAGTTACGAGCAGTACTTC; CDR3 protein: CAWSVGSGSYEQYF
J gene: TRBJ2-2; V gene: TRBV7-9; clone size: many; D gene: NA; CDR3 DNA: TGTGCCAGCAGCTTCACGGAGGGGGAGCTGTTTTTT; CDR3 protein: CASSFTEGELFF
J gene: TRBJ1-1; V gene: TRBV29-1; clone size: many; D gene: NA; CDR3 DNA: TGCAGCGTTGATCCGCGGAACTGGCAGGGGATAACCACTGAAGCTTTCTTT; CDR3 protein: CSVDPRNWQGITTEAFF
J gene: TRBJ2-7; V gene: TRBV12-3/TRBV12-4; clone size: many; D gene: TRBD1; CDR3 DNA: TGTGCCAGCAGATTTGACAGGGCCTACGAGCAGTACTTC; CDR3 protein: CASRFDRAYEQYF
J gene: TRBJ2-7; V gene: TRBV6-2/TRBV6-3; clone size: many; D gene: NA; CDR3 DNA: TGTGCCAGCAGTTACGGATTGGAACCCTACGAGCAGTACTTC; CDR3 protein: CASSYGLEPYEQYF
J gene: TRBJ2-5; V gene: TRBV24-1; clone size: few; D gene: TRBD2; CDR3 DNA: TGTGCCACCAGCGGAGGACTAGCGGCATTGCAGGAGACCCAGTACTTC; CDR3 protein: CATSGGLAALQETQYF
J gene: TRBJ1-5; V gene: TRBV4-1; clone size: many; D gene: NA; CDR3 DNA: TGCGCCAGCAGCCAAGAATGGGCAGGGAATCAGCCCCAGCATTTT; CDR3 protein: CASSQEWAGNQPQHF
J gene: TRBJ2-2; V gene: TRBV19; clone size: many; D gene: NA; CDR3 DNA: TGTGCCAGTAGTATAGGTGGTATCGGGGAGCTGTTTTTT; CDR3 protein: CASSIGGIGELFF
J gene: TRBJ2-2; V gene: TRBV4-3; clone size: many; D gene: NA; CDR3 DNA: TGCGCCAGCAGCCAAGAACTGGGGAACACCGGGGAGCTGTTTTTT; CDR3 protein: CASSQELGNTGELFF
J gene: TRBJ1-1; V gene: TRBV27; clone size: many; D gene: NA; CDR3 DNA: TGTGCCAGCAGCTTGACAGGGAACACTGAAGCTTTCTTT; CDR3 protein: CASSLTGNTEAFF
J gene: TRBJ1-5; V gene: TRBV2; clone size: many; D gene: NA; CDR3 DNA: TGTGCCAGCAGTGATCTACAGGGCTATCAGCCCCAGCATTTT; CDR3 protein: CASSDLQGYQPQHF
J gene: TRBJ2-6; V gene: TRBV20-1; clone size: many; D gene: NA; CDR3 DNA: TGCAGTGCTAGAAGCTACTCTGGGGCCAACGTCCTGACTTTC; CDR3 protein: CSARSYSGANVLTF
J gene: TRBJ2-3; V gene: TRBV12-3/TRBV12-4; clone size: few; D gene: NA; CDR3 DNA: TGTGCCAGCAGTTTTGTGCTAGCGAACACAGATACGCAGTATTTT; CDR3 protein: CASSFVLANTDTQYF
J gene: TRBJ1-1; V gene: TRBV7-2; clone size: many; D gene: TRBD1; CDR3 DNA: TGTGCCAGCAGCTTACGGGACAGGGGACGCACTGAAGCTTTCTTT; CDR3 protein: CASSLRDRGRTEAFF
J gene: TRBJ1-1; V gene: TRBV28; clone size: many; D gene: NA; CDR3 DNA: TGTGCCAGCAGTTTATTGGACCGATTCCGTGAAGCTTTCTTT; CDR3 protein: CASSLLDRFREAFF
J gene: TRBJ2-5; V gene: TRBV5-1; clone size: few; D gene: TRBD2; CDR3 DNA: TGCGCCAGCAGCTTGGGGGGACTACGAGAGGAGACCCAGTACTTC; CDR3 protein: CASSLGGLREETQYF
J gene: TRBJ2-7; V gene: TRBV11-2; clone size: few; D gene: TRBD1; CDR3 DNA: TGTGTCAGCAGCTTAGGGGACAGTTACGAGCAGTACTTC; CDR3 protein: CVSSLGDSYEQYF
J gene: TRBJ1-2; V gene: TRBV20-1; clone size: many; D gene: NA; CDR3 DNA: TGCAGTGCTAGAAAAGCGGGTCAGGTACATGGCTACACCTTC; CDR3 protein: CSARKAGQVHGYTF
J gene: TRBJ2-6; V gene: TRBV6-1; clone size: NA; D gene: NA; CDR3 DNA: TGTGCCAGCAGTGAAGTCCGGGACGCCTGGGAAGGGGCCAACGTCCTGACTTTC; CDR3 protein: CASSEVRDAWEGANVLTF
J gene: TRBJ1-1; V gene: TRBV18; clone size: few; D gene: NA; CDR3 DNA: TGTGCCAGCTCAGTTGGGACGGCCGAGACTGAAGCTTTCTTT; CDR3 protein: CASSVGTAETEAFF
J gene: TRBJ2-2; V gene: TRBV7-3; clone size: NA; D gene: TRBD2; CDR3 DNA: TGTGCCAGCAGCTTATCTGCGGGAGCTAACACCGGGGAGCTGTTTTTT; CDR3 protein: CASSLSAGANTGELFF
J gene: TRBJ1-3; V gene: TRBV29-1; clone size: many; D gene: NA; CDR3 DNA: TGCAGCGTTGTATTCTATCCTGGAAACACCATATATTTT; CDR3 protein: CSVVFYPGNTIYF
J gene: TRBJ2-7; V gene: TRBV7-3; clone size: NA; D gene: NA; CDR3 DNA: TGTGCCAGCAGCTTAACCGACCCAGGCGAGCAGTACTTC; CDR3 protein: CASSLTDPGEQYF
J gene: TRBJ2-5; V gene: TRBV7-6; clone size: many; D gene: NA; CDR3 DNA: TGTGCCAGCAGCCCCCGACAGTTAGAGACCCAGTACTTC; CDR3 protein: CASSPRQLETQYF
J gene: TRBJ2-7; V gene: TRBV4-1; clone size: few; D gene: NA; CDR3 DNA: TGCGCCAGCAGCCAAGTGGATAGGGACTACGAGCAGTACTTC; CDR3 protein: CASSQVDRDYEQYF
J gene: TRBJ1-1; V gene: TRBV29-1; clone size: many; D gene: NA; CDR3 DNA: TGCAGCGTTGATGCTTGGACGGTAGCTTTCTTT; CDR3 protein: CSVDAWTVAFF
J gene: TRBJ2-3; V gene: TRBV10-3; clone size: NA; D gene: NA; CDR3 DNA: TGTGCCATCAGTGAGTCGGGTAGCACAGATACGCAGTATTTT; CDR3 protein: CAISESGSTDTQYF
J gene: TRBJ2-7; V gene: TRBV2; clone size: NA; D gene: NA; CDR3 DNA: TGTGCCAGCAGTGGGACTTTGAAGGGGCGCTACGAGCAGTACTTC; CDR3 protein: CASSGTLKGRYEQYF